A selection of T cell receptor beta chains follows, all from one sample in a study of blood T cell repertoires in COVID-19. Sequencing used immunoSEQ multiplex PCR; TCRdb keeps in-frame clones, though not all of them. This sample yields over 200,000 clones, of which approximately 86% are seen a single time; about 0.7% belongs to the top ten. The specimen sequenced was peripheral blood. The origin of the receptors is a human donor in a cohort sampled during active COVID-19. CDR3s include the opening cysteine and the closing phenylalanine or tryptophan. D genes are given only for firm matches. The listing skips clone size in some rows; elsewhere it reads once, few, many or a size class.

CASSLRGAGTPNQPQHF | TGTGCCAGCAGCCTCCGGGGGGCAGGGACCCCCAATCAGCCCCAGCATTTT | TRBV3-1/TRBV3-2 | . | . | TRBJ1-5
CASSAGTGANEKLFF | TGTGCCAGCAGCGCGGGGACAGGGGCTAATGAAAAACTGTTTTTT | TRBV7-9 | . | TRBD1 | TRBJ1-4
CASSLEGGVTEAFF | TGTGCCAGCAGCTTAGAGGGGGGGGTCACTGAAGCTTTCTTT | TRBV11-2 | . | . | TRBJ1-1
CASNPDRGKRYEQYF | TGTGCCAGCAACCCGGACAGGGGGAAGCGGTACGAGCAGTACTTC | TRBV28 | . | TRBD1 | TRBJ2-7
CASSLQGRGYEQYF | TGTGCCAGCAGTTTACAGGGAAGGGGCTACGAGCAGTACTTC | TRBV27 | . | . | TRBJ2-7
CATSRDGASIYF | TGTGCCACCAGCAGAGATGGGGCTTCCATATATTTT | TRBV15 | . | . | TRBJ1-3
CASSLRGLSPLHF | TGTGCCAGCAGCTTAAGAGGGCTTTCACCCCTCCACTTT | TRBV13 | . | . | TRBJ1-6
CASSLAGSNQPQHF | TGTGCCAGCAGCTTGGCCGGGAGCAATCAGCCCCAGCATTTT | TRBV5-4 | . | . | TRBJ1-5
CASSPGGEQFF | TGTGCCAGCAGCCCAGGAGGCGAGCAGTTCTTC | TRBV7-6 | . | . | TRBJ2-1
CASSPFPGSTEAFF | TGTGCCAGCAGCCCCTTTCCTGGGAGCACTGAAGCTTTCTTT | TRBV3-1/TRBV3-2 | . | . | TRBJ1-1
CASGLFTTGVAPLEQYF | TGTGCTAGTGGTTTGTTCACAACAGGGGTGGCCCCCCTCGAGCAGTACTTC | TRBV12-5 | few | TRBD1 | TRBJ2-7
CASSEGGQGVYGYTF | TGTGCCAGCAGTGAAGGGGGACAGGGGGTCTATGGCTACACCTTC | TRBV6-1 | . | TRBD1 | TRBJ1-2
CASSLDRGREPQHF | TGTGCCAGCAGCCTCGACAGGGGGCGGGAGCCCCAGCATTTT | TRBV2 | . | TRBD1 | TRBJ1-5
CASQRSFSEKLFF | TGTGCCAGCCAGCGTAGCTTCTCTGAAAAACTGTTTTTT | TRBV9 | few | . | TRBJ1-4
CASSYGGGGGTEAFF | TGTGCCAGCAGTTACGGCGGGGGGGGAGGCACTGAAGCTTTCTTT | TRBV6-5 | . | . | TRBJ1-1
CASSQITLAGRGGEQYF | TGTGCCAGCAGCCAAATTACCCTCGCGGGGAGGGGGGGCGAGCAGTACTTC | TRBV3-1/TRBV3-2 | . | . | TRBJ2-7